The clone carrying this TCR beta chain was observed a few times. These data originate in a study of blood T cell repertoires in COVID-19. Libraries were prepared by immunoSEQ multiplex PCR; TCRdb keeps only in-frame clonotypes and omits some of them. The sample holds approximately 120,000 clones, roughly 80% seen once. V was clipped by 7 bases and J by 6 bases, with 16 bases between them. Germline loops: CDR1 MNHEY, CDR2 SMNVEV (reference sequence). This CDR3 has 15 amino acids. The sample was peripheral blood. V gene TRBV27 combines with J gene TRBJ1-6, with D possibly matching TRBD1 (6 bases). This receptor was obtained from a man aged 55-75 years with acute or convalescent COVID-19. The CDR3 DNA is TGTGCCAGCACGAGAGACAGGCGGAGTAATTCACCCCTCCACTTT. Amino acids: CASTRDRRSNSPLHF.